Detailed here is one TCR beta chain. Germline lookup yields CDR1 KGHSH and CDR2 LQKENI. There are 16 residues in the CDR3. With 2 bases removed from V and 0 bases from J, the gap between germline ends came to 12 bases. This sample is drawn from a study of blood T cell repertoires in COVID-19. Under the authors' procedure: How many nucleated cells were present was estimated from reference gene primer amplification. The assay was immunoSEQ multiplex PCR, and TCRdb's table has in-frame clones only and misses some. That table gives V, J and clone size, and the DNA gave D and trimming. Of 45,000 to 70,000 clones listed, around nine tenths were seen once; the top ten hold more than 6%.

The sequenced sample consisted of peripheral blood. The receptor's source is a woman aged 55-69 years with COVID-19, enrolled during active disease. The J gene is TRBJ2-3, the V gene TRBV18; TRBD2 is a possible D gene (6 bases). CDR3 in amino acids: CASSPSHGGSTDTQYF. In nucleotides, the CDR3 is TGTGCCAGCTCACCATCCCATGGGGGGAGCACAGATACGCAGTATTTT.